Included here is one T cell receptor beta chain sequence, with context. Its specificity is unknown. J was trimmed by 7 bases and V by 5 bases; bases with no gene match: 9. Germline V gives CDR1 MDHEN, CDR2 SYDVKM. This CDR3 spans 14 amino acids. This sample was included in a study of blood T cells in healthy people across ages. Primers used in a second PCR of about 6 to 11 cycles were a sample-barcoded 5' primer and a J-beta primer mix. TCRdb analysed the 5' RACE reads with MiXCR anew, one entry per CDR3 protein. The profile shows about 830,000 distinct CDR3 sequences, less than 80% of them singletons. Study-wide findings and caveats: Strongly correlated with naive T cell percentage was TCR beta diversity.

The sequencing sample was made of blood. The chain recombines TRBV28 with TRBJ1-2; 8 bases align to TRBD1. The sequence came from a man aged 30 to 45 in good health. In DNA form, the CDR3 reads TGTGCCAGCAGTGACTCCGGGACAGGCTTTGGCTACACCTTC. This gives the protein CASSDSGTGFGYTF.